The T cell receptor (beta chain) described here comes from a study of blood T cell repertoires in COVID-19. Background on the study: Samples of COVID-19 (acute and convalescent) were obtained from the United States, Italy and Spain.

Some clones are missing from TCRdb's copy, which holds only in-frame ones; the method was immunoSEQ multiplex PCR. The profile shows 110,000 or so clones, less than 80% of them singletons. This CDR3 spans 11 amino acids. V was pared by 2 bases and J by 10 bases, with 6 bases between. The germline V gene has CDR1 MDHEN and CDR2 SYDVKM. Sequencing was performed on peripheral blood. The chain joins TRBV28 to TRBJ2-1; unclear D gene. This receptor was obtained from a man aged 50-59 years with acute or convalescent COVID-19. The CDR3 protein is CASSLREEQFF. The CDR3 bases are TGTGCCAGCAGTTTAAGAGAAGAGCAGTTCTTC.